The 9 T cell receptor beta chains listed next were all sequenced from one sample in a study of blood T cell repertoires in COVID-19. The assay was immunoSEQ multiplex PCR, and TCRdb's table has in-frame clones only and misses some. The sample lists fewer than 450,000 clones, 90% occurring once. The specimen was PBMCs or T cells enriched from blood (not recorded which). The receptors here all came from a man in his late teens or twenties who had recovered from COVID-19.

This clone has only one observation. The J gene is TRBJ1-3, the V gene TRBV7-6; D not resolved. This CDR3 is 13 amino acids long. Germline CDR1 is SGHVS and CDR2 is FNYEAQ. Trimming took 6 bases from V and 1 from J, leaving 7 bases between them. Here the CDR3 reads CASRPGSGNTIYF. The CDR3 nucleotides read TGTGCCAGCAGACCGGGATCTGGAAACACCATATATTTT.

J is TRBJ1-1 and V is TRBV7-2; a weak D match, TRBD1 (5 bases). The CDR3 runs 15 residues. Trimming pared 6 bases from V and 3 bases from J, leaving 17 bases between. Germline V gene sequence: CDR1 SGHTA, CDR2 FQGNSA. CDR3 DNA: TGTGCCAGCAGGGAGGTGGGGGGTGCGGACACTGAAGCTTTCTTT. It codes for CASREVGGADTEAFF.

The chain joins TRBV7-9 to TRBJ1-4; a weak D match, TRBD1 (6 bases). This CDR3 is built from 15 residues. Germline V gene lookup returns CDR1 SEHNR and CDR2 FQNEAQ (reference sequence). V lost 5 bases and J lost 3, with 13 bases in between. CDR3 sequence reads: CASSPDGTSNEKLFF. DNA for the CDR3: TGTGCCAGCAGCCCAGACGGGACATCTAATGAAAAACTGTTTTTT.

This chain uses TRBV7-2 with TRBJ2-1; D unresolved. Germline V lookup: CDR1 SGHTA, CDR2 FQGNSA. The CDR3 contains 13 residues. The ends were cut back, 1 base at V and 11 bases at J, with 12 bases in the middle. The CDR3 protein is CASSLGLVIKQFF. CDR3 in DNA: TGTGCCAGCAGCTTAGGGCTAGTTATTAAGCAGTTCTTC.

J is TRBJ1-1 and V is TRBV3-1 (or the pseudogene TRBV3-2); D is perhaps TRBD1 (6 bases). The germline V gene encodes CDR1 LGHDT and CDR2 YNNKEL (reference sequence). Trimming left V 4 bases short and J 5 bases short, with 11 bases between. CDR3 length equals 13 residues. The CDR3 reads CASSRTQGTEAFF. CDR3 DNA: TGTGCCAGCAGCCGGACTCAGGGGACTGAAGCTTTCTTT.

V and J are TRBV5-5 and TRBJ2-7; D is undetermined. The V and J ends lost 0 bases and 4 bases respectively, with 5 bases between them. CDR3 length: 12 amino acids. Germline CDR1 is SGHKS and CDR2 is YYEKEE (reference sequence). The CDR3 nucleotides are TGTGCCAGCAGCTTGGGAGTGTACGAGCAGTACTTC. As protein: CASSLGVYEQYF.

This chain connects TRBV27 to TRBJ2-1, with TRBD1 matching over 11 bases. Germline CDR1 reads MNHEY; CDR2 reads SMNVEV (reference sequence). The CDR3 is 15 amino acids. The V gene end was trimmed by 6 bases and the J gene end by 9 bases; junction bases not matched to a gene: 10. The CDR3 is CASSPGTGGYGEQFF. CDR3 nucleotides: TGTGCCAGCAGCCCCGGGACAGGGGGGTATGGTGAGCAGTTCTTC.

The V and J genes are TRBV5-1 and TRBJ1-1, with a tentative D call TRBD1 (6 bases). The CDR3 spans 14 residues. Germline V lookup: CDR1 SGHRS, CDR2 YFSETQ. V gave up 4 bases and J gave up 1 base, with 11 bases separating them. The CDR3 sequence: CASSETTGNTEAFF. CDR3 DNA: TGCGCCAGCAGCGAGACGACAGGGAACACTGAAGCTTTCTTT.

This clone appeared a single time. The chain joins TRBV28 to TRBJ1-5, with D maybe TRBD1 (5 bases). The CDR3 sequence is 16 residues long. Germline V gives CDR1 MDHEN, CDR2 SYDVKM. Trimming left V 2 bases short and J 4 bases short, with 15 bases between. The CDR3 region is CASSLSGAGLNQPQHF. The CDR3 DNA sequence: TGTGCCAGCAGTTTAAGTGGGGCAGGCCTTAATCAGCCCCAGCATTTT. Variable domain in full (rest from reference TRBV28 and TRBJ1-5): DVKVTQSSRYLVKRTGEKVFLECVQDMDHENMFWYRQDPGLGLRLIYFSYDVKMKEKGDIPEGYSVSREKKERFSLILESASTNQTSMYLCASSLSGAGLNQPQHFGDGTRLSIL.